The present TCR beta chain was sequenced within a study of cytomegalovirus exposure and HLA in healthy donors. The data were produced by immunoSEQ multiplex PCR, yet TCRdb's version contains in-frame clones alone and is incomplete. The repertoire has some 290,000 clones, over 75% of them found once; the top ten carry around 0.88%. Study findings and constraints: There were a few CMV-associated chains whose specificity for CMV antigens was confirmed in vitro. The classifier was said to identify cytomegalovirus status with high specificity and sensitivity.

V lost 2 bases, J lost 7 bases, and 6 bases lay in between. The germline CDR1 and CDR2 sequences are SNHLY and FYNNEI. This CDR3 spans 12 amino acids. Concerning this clone: The antigen remains undetermined.

Sequencing was performed on PBMCs. The clonotype originates from a man aged 25-40 years in good health and CMV-seronegative. This rearrangement joins TRBV2 to TRBJ1-3; D gene ambiguous. CDR3 residues: CASSELRNTIYF. The DNA for the CDR3 is TGTGCCAGCAGTGAATTACGGAACACCATATATTTT.